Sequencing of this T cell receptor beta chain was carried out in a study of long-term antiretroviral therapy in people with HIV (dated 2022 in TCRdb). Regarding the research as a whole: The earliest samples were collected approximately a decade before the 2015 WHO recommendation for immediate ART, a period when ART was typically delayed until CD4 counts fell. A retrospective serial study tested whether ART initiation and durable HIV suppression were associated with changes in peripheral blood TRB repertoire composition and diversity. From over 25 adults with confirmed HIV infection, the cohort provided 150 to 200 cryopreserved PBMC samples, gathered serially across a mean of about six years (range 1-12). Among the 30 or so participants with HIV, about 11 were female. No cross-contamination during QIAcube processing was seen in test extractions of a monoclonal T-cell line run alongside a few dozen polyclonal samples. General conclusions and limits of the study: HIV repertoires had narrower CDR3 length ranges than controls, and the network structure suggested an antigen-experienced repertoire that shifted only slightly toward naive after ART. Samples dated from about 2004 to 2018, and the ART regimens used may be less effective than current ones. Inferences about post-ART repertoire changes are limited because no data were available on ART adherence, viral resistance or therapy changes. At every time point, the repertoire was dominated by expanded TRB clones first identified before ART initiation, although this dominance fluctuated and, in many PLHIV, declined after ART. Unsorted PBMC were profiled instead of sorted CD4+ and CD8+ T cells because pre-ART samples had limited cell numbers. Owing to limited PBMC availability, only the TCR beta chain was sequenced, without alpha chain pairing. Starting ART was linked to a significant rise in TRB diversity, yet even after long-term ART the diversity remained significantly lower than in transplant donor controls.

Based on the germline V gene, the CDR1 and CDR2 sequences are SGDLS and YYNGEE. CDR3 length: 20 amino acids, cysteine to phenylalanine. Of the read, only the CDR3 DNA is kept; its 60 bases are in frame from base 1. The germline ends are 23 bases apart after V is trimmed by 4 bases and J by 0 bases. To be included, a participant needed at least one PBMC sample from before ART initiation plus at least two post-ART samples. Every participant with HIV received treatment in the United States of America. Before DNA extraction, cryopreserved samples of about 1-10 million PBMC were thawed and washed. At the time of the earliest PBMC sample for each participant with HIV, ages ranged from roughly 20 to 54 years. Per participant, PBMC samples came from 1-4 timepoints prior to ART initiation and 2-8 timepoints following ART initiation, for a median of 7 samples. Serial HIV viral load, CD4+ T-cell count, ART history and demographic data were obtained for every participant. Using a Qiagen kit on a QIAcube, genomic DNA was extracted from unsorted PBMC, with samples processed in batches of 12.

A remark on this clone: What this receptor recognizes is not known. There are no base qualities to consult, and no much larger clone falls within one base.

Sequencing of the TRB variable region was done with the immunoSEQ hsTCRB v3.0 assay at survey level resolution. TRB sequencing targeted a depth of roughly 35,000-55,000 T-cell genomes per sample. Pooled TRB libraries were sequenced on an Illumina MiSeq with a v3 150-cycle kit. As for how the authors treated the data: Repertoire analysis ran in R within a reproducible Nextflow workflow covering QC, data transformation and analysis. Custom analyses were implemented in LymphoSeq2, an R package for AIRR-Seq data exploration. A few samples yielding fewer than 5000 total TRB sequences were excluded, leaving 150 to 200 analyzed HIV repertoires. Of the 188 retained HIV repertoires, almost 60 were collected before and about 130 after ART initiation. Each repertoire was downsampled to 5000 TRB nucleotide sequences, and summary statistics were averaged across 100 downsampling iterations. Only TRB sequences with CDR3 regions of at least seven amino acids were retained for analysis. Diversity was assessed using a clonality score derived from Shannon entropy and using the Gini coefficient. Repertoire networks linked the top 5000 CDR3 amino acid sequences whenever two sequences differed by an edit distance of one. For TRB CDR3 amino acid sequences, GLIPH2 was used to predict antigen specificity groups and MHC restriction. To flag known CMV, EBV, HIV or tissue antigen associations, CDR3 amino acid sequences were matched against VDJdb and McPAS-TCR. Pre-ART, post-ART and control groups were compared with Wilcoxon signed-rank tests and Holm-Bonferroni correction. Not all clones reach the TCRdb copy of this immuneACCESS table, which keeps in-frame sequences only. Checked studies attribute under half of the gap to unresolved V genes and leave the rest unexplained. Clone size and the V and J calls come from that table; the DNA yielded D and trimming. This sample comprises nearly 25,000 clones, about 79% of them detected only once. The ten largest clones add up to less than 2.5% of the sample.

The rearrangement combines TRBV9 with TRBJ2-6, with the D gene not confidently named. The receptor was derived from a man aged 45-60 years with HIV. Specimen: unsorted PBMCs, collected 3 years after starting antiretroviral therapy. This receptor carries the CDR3 CASSSLTFLRYVSGANVLTF. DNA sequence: TGTGCCAGCAGCTCGCTCACGTTTCTACGTTACGTCTCTGGGGCCAACGTCCTGACTTTC.